Each of the 10 T cell receptor beta chains below was sequenced from the same sample in a study of CD8+ T cells in alopecia areata. cDNA serving as the sequencing template came from extracted, reverse transcribed RNA. Generated by immunoSEQ multiplex PCR, the TCRdb table keeps only in-frame clones and is missing some. The table lists about 210,000 clones, approximately 72% of them singletons. The treatment denotes: oral pan-JAK inhibitor, 5-10 mg twice daily. Specimen: CD4+ T cells sorted from blood, collected at approximately week 42, from a patient treated with tofacitinib. The receptors shown here come from a human donor with alopecia areata.

The chain uses TRBV11-2 and TRBJ2-1; 9 bases align to TRBD2. The CDR3 consists of 15 residues. V lost 5 bases and J lost 2; bases outside the gene matches: 4. The germline CDR1 and CDR2 sequences are SGHAT and FQNNGV. CDR3 nucleotides: TGTGCCAGCAGCCTTGCTAGCGGGGCCTACAATGAGCAGTTCTTC. Its protein product is CASSLASGAYNEQFF.

This chain uses TRBV27 with TRBJ2-6; maybe TRBD1 (6 bases). Trimming shortened V by 4 bases and J by 0 bases, and 10 bases separated the two germline ends. CDR1 MNHEY and CDR2 SMNVEV come from the germline V gene (reference sequence). The length of the CDR3 is 16 residues. This chain's CDR3 is CASSWGRSSGANVLTF. DNA of the CDR3: TGTGCCAGCAGTTGGGGGCGCAGCTCTGGGGCCAACGTCCTGACTTTC.

This clone appeared a few times. This rearrangement joins TRBV11-3 to TRBJ2-2; D is possibly TRBD1 or TRBD2 (5 bases each). Germline-derived CDR1 and CDR2 are SGHNT and YENEEA. The CDR3 loop spans 13 amino acids. Trimming stripped 5 bases from V and 4 bases from J, with 8 bases between. CDR3 sequence: CASSEGTTGELFF. As DNA, the CDR3 is TGTGCCAGCAGCGAAGGGACCACCGGGGAGCTGTTTTTT.

This CDR3 is CSARTGTANTGELFF. The CDR3 DNA reads TGCAGCGCCCGAACCGGGACAGCGAACACCGGGGAGCTGTTTTTT. The chain couples TRBV29-1 to TRBJ2-2; 7 nucleotides match TRBD1. This CDR3 has 15 residues. Germline V lookup: CDR1 SQVTM, CDR2 ANQGSEA. Unmatched junction bases numbered 8, after V lost 7 bases and J lost 0 bases.

CDR3: CAISVGGSDTQYF. The CDR3 region has the DNA TGTGCCATCAGTGTAGGGGGTTCAGATACGCAGTATTTT. The rearrangement uses TRBV10-3 and TRBJ2-3; weak D call: TRBD1 (6 bases). Trimming removed 4 bases from V and 4 bases from J, with 9 bases in between. CDR1 and CDR2 (germline): ENHRY, SYGVKD. CDR3 length equals 13 residues.

The chain carries TRBV29-1 and TRBJ1-2; the match to TRBD1 covers 9 bases. The J segment lost 3 bases and the V segment lost 5 bases, leaving 13 bases of the junction unmatched. The germline CDR1 and CDR2 sequences are SQVTM and ANQGSEA. The CDR3 totals 16 residues. The chain's CDR3 is CSVQGEQGAGYYGYTF. CDR3 sequence (DNA): TGCAGCGTTCAAGGGGAACAGGGGGCGGGATACTATGGCTACACCTTC. The full variable domain, its missing parts supplied by reference TRBV29-1 and TRBJ1-2, is SAVISQKPSRDICQRGTSLTIQCQVDSQVTMMFWYRQQPGQSLTLIATANQGSEATYESGFVIDKFPISRPNLTFSTLTVSNMSPEDSSIYLCSVQGEQGAGYYGYTFGSGTRLTVV.

The chain recombines TRBV2 with TRBJ1-4, with D possibly being TRBD1 (6 bases). CDR3 length equals 15 residues. Trimming removed 6 bases from V and 5 bases from J, with 16 bases in between. Germline CDR1 is SNHLY and CDR2 is FYNNEI. The CDR3 region has the DNA TGTGCCAGCAGCCCCGATAGGGGGGGGAATGAAAAACTGTTTTTT. Protein product: CASSPDRGGNEKLFF.

The chain is built from TRBV30 and TRBJ2-4; TRBD2 matches 10 bases. Germline V gene data show CDR1 as GTSNPN and CDR2 as SVGIG (reference sequence). V lost 3 bases and J lost 1; bases outside the gene matches: 6. The CDR3 consists of 16 residues. The CDR3 DNA follows: TGTGCCTGGAGGCAAAGCGGGGGGGCGGCCAAAAACATTCAGTACTTC. This translates into CAWRQSGGAAKNIQYF.

The genes are TRBV4-3 and TRBJ2-5; 8 bases fit TRBD2. The CDR3 length is 16 residues. In germline, CDR1 is LGHNA, CDR2 YSLEER. The junction had 5 bases not matched to a gene; V was cut back by 0 bases and J by 2 bases. CDR3 nucleotide sequence: TGCGCCAGCAGCCAAGAAACTAGCGGACTACAAGAGACCCAGTACTTC. The encoded protein is CASSQETSGLQETQYF.

The gene calls are TRBV27 and TRBJ1-2; D ambiguous. The CDR3 is 15 residues long. Looked up from germline, CDR1 is MNHEY and CDR2 is SMNVEV (reference sequence). V was pared by 3 bases and J by 7 bases, with 18 bases between. The CDR3: CASSLDAASSFGYTF. CDR3 coding DNA: TGTGCCAGCAGTTTGGACGCAGCGTCGTCTTTTGGCTACACCTTC.